Given below is one T cell receptor beta chain in context. Its cognate antigen is unknown. The data are from a study of cytomegalovirus exposure and HLA in healthy donors. Study-level findings and limits: The authors listed 150 to 200 TCR beta chains as cytomegalovirus-associated. TCR beta sequences reportedly predicted the HLA-A and HLA-B alleles of most subjects accurately. According to a later analysis, most TCR beta chains associated with CMV appeared HLA-restricted.

In germline, CDR1 is SGHVS, CDR2 FQNEAQ. V was pared by 3 bases and J by 7 bases, with 7 bases of the junction left unmatched. The CDR3 is 14 amino acids. PCR was performed using 60 Vbeta and 13 Jbeta primers. Here immunoSEQ multiplex PCR was the method, and the copy in TCRdb shows in-frame clones only, minus some. The sample holds tens of thousands of clones, about 70% seen once. V usage is TRBV7-8 and J usage is TRBJ1-2; 8 bases line up with TRBD1. Input material: PBMCs. The clonotype comes from a man between 25 and 39 years old in good health and CMV-seronegative. In nucleotides, the CDR3 is TGTGCCAGCAGCTTTACGGCAGGGGGCCGTGGCTACACCTTC. Translating gives CASSFTAGGRGYTF.